This T cell receptor beta chain was sequenced for a study of blood T cells in healthy people across ages. The V end was cut by 4 bases, the J end by 0 bases, with 4 bases between. The CDR3 covers 11 residues. Germline values: CDR1 DFQATT, CDR2 SNEGSKA (reference sequence). Next came a second PCR, run for about 7 to 12 cycles, which used a sample-barcoded 5' primer along with a J-beta primer mix. TCRdb ran MiXCR on the 5' RACE reads and lists one entry per CDR3 protein. The sample holds about 1.6 million distinct CDR3 sequences, about 31% seen once. Each donor's blood draw was roughly 9.5 milliliters of peripheral blood. Samples each yielded at least 6 micrograms of total RNA.

The sequence was obtained from a woman in her twenties or thirties in good health. V gene TRBV20-1 combines with J gene TRBJ2-7; D remains ambiguous. Sequencing was carried out using blood. CDR3 sequence reads: CSAIPSYEQYF. In DNA, the CDR3 is TGCAGTGCTATCCCCTCCTACGAGCAGTACTTC.